This passage covers 28 T cell receptor beta chains from one sample sequenced in a study of blood T cell repertoires in COVID-19 (dated by TCRdb to 2018 to 2021). Library method: the immunoSEQ multiplex PCR assay. TCRdb took over this immuneACCESS table, retaining in-frame rearrangements with V and J assigned. Such tables are incomplete; in checked studies, under half of the missing clones stem from an unresolved V gene, and the remainder is unexplained. The sample yields some 100,000 clones; 88% were counted once. Less than 7.5% of the sample rests with the top ten. Sequenced material: peripheral blood. The receptor set was obtained from a woman aged 55 to 70 with acute or convalescent COVID-19.

V and J are TRBV7-2 and TRBJ1-2, with a weak D call TRBD1 (6 bases). Per germline, CDR1 SGHTA and CDR2 FQGNSA. Between the trimmed V and J ends, which lost 3 bases and 7 bases, there was a span of 15 bases. The CDR3 loop spans 14 amino acids. CDR3 in amino acids: CASSFDRIPLGYTF. CDR3 nucleotide sequence: TGTGCCAGCAGCTTTGACAGGATTCCCCTTGGCTACACCTTC.

The gene calls are TRBV24-1 and TRBJ1-1; 7 bases agree with TRBD1. With 3 bases clipped from V and 5 bases from J, the junction kept 8 bases outside the gene matches. The CDR3 has 15 residues. Germline CDR1 is KGHDR and CDR2 is SFDVKD. CDR3 sequence reads: CATSDATGVGTEAFF. The CDR3 coding sequence is TGTGCCACCAGTGATGCTACAGGGGTGGGAACTGAAGCTTTCTTT.

The chain combines TRBV6-1 with TRBJ2-1, with 7 positions matching TRBD2. Germline assignment: CDR1 MNHNS and CDR2 SASEGT. The ends lost 2 bases at V and 7 bases at J; junction bases unmatched: 2. CDR3 length: 13 amino acids. The CDR3 region has the DNA TGTGCCAGCAGTGAAATGGGGGGGAATGAGCAGTTCTTC. This codes for CASSEMGGNEQFF.

The chain couples TRBV9 to TRBJ1-5; D gene unclear. The CDR3 has 14 amino acids. Trimming took off 0 bases at V and 8 bases at J, with 12 bases between the two ends. Germline CDR1 reads SGDLS; CDR2 reads YYNGEE. CDR3 nucleotides: TGTGCCAGCAGCGTAGGTCCCGGAGGAGAGCCCCAGCATTTT. Its translation is CASSVGPGGEPQHF.

The chain joins TRBV5-8 to TRBJ2-7; 7 nucleotides match TRBD1. V trimming: 3 bases; J trimming: 3 bases; junction bases outside the gene matches: 6. Germline loops: CDR1 SGHTS, CDR2 YDEGEE. CDR3 length: 14 amino acids. The DNA for the CDR3 is TGTGCCAGCAGCTATACAGGGGCGGACTACGAGCAGTACGTC. This sequence encodes CASSYTGADYEQYV.

The chain uses TRBV9 and TRBJ2-7; weak D call: TRBD1 (5 bases). Trimming took 0 bases from V and 0 from J, leaving 10 bases between them. In germline, CDR1 is SGDLS, CDR2 YYNGEE. CDR3 size: 15 residues. The chain's CDR3 is CASSVGPGNSYEQYF. The CDR3 nucleotides are TGTGCCAGCAGCGTAGGTCCAGGGAACTCCTACGAGCAGTACTTC.

CDR3 loop: CASSLGAPGQGMRSTEAFF. CDR3 nucleotide sequence: TGTGCCAGCAGCTTAGGAGCCCCCGGCCAGGGGATGAGGAGTACTGAAGCTTTCTTT. The V and J genes are TRBV7-9 and TRBJ1-1; possible D gene TRBD1, 6 bases. Looked up from germline, CDR1 is SEHNR and CDR2 is FQNEAQ (reference sequence). The V gene lost 1 base and the J gene lost 5 bases, with 26 bases spanning the gap. The CDR3 is 19 amino acids.

The chain joins TRBV30 to TRBJ1-2, with no clear D. The V gene lost 8 bases and the J gene lost 5 bases, with 18 bases spanning the gap. CDR1 and CDR2 from the germline V gene are GTSNPN and SVGIG (reference sequence). The CDR3 spans 13 residues. The CDR3 loop reads CARSFGTGYGYTF. CDR3 in DNA: TGTGCCCGCTCTTTCGGAACGGGGTATGGCTACACCTTC.

This sequence joins TRBV30 and TRBJ2-7; D uncertain. Deletions cut 0 bases from V and 7 bases from J, with 10 bases between. Germline lookup yields CDR1 GTSNPN and CDR2 SVGIG (reference sequence). This CDR3 has 12 amino acids. CDR3 bases: TGTGCCTGGAGTGTACAGTGGCAGGAGCAGTACTTC. Encoded protein: CAWSVQWQEQYF. Full variable domain (rest looked up from reference TRBV30 and TRBJ2-7): SQTIHQWPATLVQPVGSPLSLECTVEGTSNPNLYWYRQAAGRGLQLLFYSVGIGQISSEVPQNLSASRPQDRQFILSSKKLLLSDSGFYLCAWSVQWQEQYFGPGTRLTVT.

The J gene is TRBJ2-1, the V gene TRBV27; 8 nucleotides match TRBD2. V lost 5 bases to trimming and J lost 3 bases; unmatched junction nucleotides: 12. Per the germline V gene, CDR1 is MNHEY and CDR2 is SMNVEV (reference sequence). This CDR3 is 17 amino acids long. Here the CDR3 reads CASSPSSGASFYNEQFF. The CDR3 DNA reads TGTGCCAGCAGTCCCAGTAGCGGGGCTAGTTTCTACAATGAGCAGTTCTTC.

In its sample, this clone was seen once. The chain carries TRBV20-1 and TRBJ2-3; D might be TRBD2 (6 bases). Looked up from germline, CDR1 is DFQATT and CDR2 is SNEGSKA (reference sequence). The CDR3 covers 14 residues. The V gene lost 3 bases and the J gene lost 0 bases, with 10 bases spanning the gap. CDR3 region: CSASRGISTDTQYF. For the CDR3, the DNA is TGCAGTGCTAGTCGGGGGATTAGCACAGATACGCAGTATTTT.

The J gene is TRBJ2-7, the V gene TRBV3-1 (or the pseudogene TRBV3-2); D is uncertain. Germline CDR1 and CDR2: LGHDT and YNNKEL (reference sequence). Trimming took off 1 base at V and 2 bases at J, with 6 bases between the two ends. CDR3 length: 13 residues. DNA for the CDR3: TGTGCCAGCAGCCAAGGCGGAACCTACGAGCAGTACGTC. Its translation: CASSQGGTYEQYV.

CDR3 amino acids: CASSQDRYGYTF. Here the CDR3 DNA reads TGTGCCAGCAGCCAAGACAGGTATGGCTACACCTTC. V usage is TRBV3-1 (or the pseudogene TRBV3-2) and J usage is TRBJ1-2; unclear D gene. The V and J ends lost 0 bases and 5 bases respectively, with 4 bases between them. CDR1 and CDR2 (germline): LGHDT, YNNKEL (reference sequence). This CDR3 is 12 amino acids long.

This chain connects TRBV27 to TRBJ2-7; 9 bases match TRBD1. This CDR3 is built from 12 residues. The germline CDR1 and CDR2 sequences are MNHEY and SMNVEV (reference sequence). The V segment lost 6 bases and the J segment 3 bases; nucleotides outside the gene matches: 0. The CDR3: CASRGQGYEQYF. The CDR3 DNA sequence: TGTGCCAGCAGGGGACAGGGCTACGAGCAGTACTTC.

V is TRBV27 and J is TRBJ2-1, with a tentative D call TRBD2 (6 bases). Germline V gene lookup returns CDR1 MNHEY and CDR2 SMNVEV (reference sequence). This CDR3 is 15 amino acids long. V was clipped by 7 bases and J by 0 bases, with 13 bases between them. The CDR3 DNA follows: TGTGCCAGCAACGGGGAGGAAAGCTCCTACAATGAGCAGTTCTTC. Protein: CASNGEESSYNEQFF.

The table lists this clone with a few counts. The gene calls are TRBV11-2 and TRBJ2-4; TRBD2 might be the D (5 bases). V dropped 5 bases and J dropped 6 bases, with 20 bases sitting between them. Germline V lookup: CDR1 SGHAT, CDR2 FQNNGV. This CDR3 has 16 amino acids. The CDR3 loop is CASSPSPPEGGNIQYF. DNA of the CDR3: TGTGCCAGCAGCCCGAGCCCCCCAGAGGGCGGAAACATTCAGTACTTC.

The chain joins TRBV6-5 to TRBJ1-6; 7 bases are a match to TRBD1. Germline trimming cut 8 bases from V and 3 bases from J; bases unmatched to any gene: 4. Looked up from germline, CDR1 is MNHEY and CDR2 is SVGAGI. This CDR3 contains 14 residues. CDR3 sequence (DNA): TGTGCCAGCGGGACAGCGAACTATAATTCACCCCTCCACTTT. It translates to CASGTANYNSPLHF.

The V and J genes are TRBV11-2 and TRBJ2-5; 7 bases are shared with TRBD2. The trim removed 1 base at V and 5 bases at J, leaving 10 bases unmatched. CDR3 length: 16 residues. Germline V gene sequence: CDR1 SGHAT, CDR2 FQNNGV. The CDR3 loop is CASSLVVGEGLETQYF. The CDR3 DNA reads as TGTGCCAGCAGCTTAGTCGTCGGGGAGGGCCTTGAGACCCAGTACTTC.

The chain links TRBV28 to TRBJ2-7; perhaps TRBD2 as D (6 bases). The CDR3 is 12 residues long. Germline values: CDR1 MDHEN, CDR2 SYDVKM. For the CDR3, the DNA is TGTGCTTCTAGCGAGAGATCCTACGAGCAGTACTTC. Its translation: CASSERSYEQYF.

The V call is TRBV28, the J call TRBJ2-3; possibly TRBD2 for D (5 bases). Germline lookup yields CDR1 MDHEN and CDR2 SYDVKM. Deletions cut 5 bases from V and 2 bases from J, with 14 bases between. The CDR3 consists of 15 residues. The CDR3 sequence: CASSPPGLATDTQYF. CDR3 coding DNA: TGTGCCAGCAGTCCCCCCGGGCTAGCCACAGATACGCAGTATTTT.

In its sample, this clone was seen a few times. The chain joins TRBV5-5 to TRBJ1-3; no firm D call. Trimming took 2 bases from V and 0 from J, leaving 9 bases between them. Germline V gene sequence: CDR1 SGHKS, CDR2 YYEKEE (reference sequence). This CDR3 region has 15 residues. CDR3 DNA sequence: TGTGCCAGCAGCTTTGGCGGGAGCTCTGGAAACACCATATATTTT. This encodes CASSFGGSSGNTIYF.

In the case of this clone: The sample carries other DNA sequences with the same CDR3. The J gene is TRBJ1-2, the V gene TRBV2, with D possibly matching TRBD1 (6 bases). Between the trimmed V and J ends, which lost 3 bases and 5 bases, there was a span of 10 bases. CDR1 and CDR2 from the germline V gene are SNHLY and FYNNEI. The CDR3 is 13 residues long. The CDR3 region is CASSDRGGYGYTF. In DNA form, the CDR3 reads TGTGCCAGCAGTGATAGGGGGGGATATGGCTACACCTTC.

J is TRBJ2-1 and V is TRBV7-8; 11 bases fit TRBD2. V shed 7 bases and J 5 bases; nucleotides not matched to a gene: 19. This CDR3 region has 19 residues. Germline CDR1 and CDR2: SGHVS and FQNEAQ. CDR3 sequence: CASNKVVLAGEGGHNEQFF. The DNA for the CDR3 is TGTGCCAGCAACAAAGTGGTACTAGCGGGAGAGGGGGGGCACAATGAGCAGTTCTTC.

The chain has TRBV28 and TRBJ1-2; TRBD1 matches at 7 bases. Trimming cost V 6 bases and J 8 bases; bases outside gene matches: 12. The length of the CDR3 is 14 residues. From germline, CDR1 is MDHEN and CDR2 SYDVKM. In DNA form, the CDR3 reads TGTGCCAGCAGAAGACAGGGAGTGCAGCCAGGCTACACCTTC. Translated, it gives CASRRQGVQPGYTF.

The rearrangement uses TRBV5-1 and TRBJ2-2; D remains unclear. The CDR3 sequence is 15 residues long. Looked up from germline, CDR1 is SGHRS and CDR2 is YFSETQ. V was cut by 0 bases and J by 1 base, with 7 bases left in between. The CDR3: CASSLVGRNTGELFF. The CDR3 nucleotides are TGCGCCAGCAGCTTGGTGGGCAGGAACACCGGGGAGCTGTTTTTT.

The chain carries TRBV5-1 and TRBJ2-5; 8 nucleotides line up with TRBD1. Germline values: CDR1 SGHRS, CDR2 YFSETQ. With 2 bases clipped from V and 2 bases from J, the junction kept 5 bases outside the gene matches. This CDR3 spans 15 amino acids. The CDR3 loop reads CASSLDGQGQETQYF. The CDR3 bases are TGCGCCAGCAGCTTAGATGGACAGGGTCAAGAGACCCAGTACTTC.

This chain links TRBV7-9 with TRBJ2-7, with 8 bases matching TRBD2. Germline loops: CDR1 SEHNR, CDR2 FQNEAQ (reference sequence). The trim removed 5 bases at V and 2 bases at J, leaving 8 bases unmatched. The CDR3 is made up of 15 amino acids. Here the CDR3 reads CASSRGGLAAYEQYF. The CDR3 DNA sequence: TGTGCCAGCAGCCGGGGTGGACTAGCCGCCTACGAGCAGTACTTC.

V is TRBV19 and J is TRBJ1-1; D possibly corresponds to TRBD1 (6 bases). The V and J ends lost 8 bases and 0 bases respectively, with 16 bases between them. This CDR3 region has 15 residues. Germline CDR1 and CDR2: LNHDA and SQIVND (reference sequence). The CDR3 region is CASSRGGGVNTEAFF. Written as DNA, the CDR3 is TGTGCCAGTTCGAGGGGGGGTGGTGTGAACACTGAAGCTTTCTTT.